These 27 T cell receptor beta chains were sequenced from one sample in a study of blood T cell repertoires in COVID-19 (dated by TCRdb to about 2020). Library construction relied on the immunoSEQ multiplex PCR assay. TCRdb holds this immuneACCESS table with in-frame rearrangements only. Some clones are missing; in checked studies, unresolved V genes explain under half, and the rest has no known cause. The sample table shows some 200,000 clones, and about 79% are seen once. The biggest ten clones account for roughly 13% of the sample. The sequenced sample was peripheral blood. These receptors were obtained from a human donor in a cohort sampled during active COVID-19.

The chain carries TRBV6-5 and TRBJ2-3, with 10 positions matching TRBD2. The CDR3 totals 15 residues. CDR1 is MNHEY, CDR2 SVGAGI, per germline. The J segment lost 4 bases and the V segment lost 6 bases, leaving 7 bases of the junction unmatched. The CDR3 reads CASSLRGTSADTQYF. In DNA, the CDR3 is TGTGCCAGCAGCCTGAGGGGGACTAGCGCAGATACGCAGTATTTT.

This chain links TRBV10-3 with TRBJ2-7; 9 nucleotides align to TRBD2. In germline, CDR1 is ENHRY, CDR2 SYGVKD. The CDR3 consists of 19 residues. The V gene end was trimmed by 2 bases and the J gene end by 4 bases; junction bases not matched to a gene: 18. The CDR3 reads CAISERDILKASGIYEQYF. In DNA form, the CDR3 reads TGTGCCATCAGTGAGCGGGACATACTTAAGGCTAGCGGGATATACGAGCAGTACTTC.

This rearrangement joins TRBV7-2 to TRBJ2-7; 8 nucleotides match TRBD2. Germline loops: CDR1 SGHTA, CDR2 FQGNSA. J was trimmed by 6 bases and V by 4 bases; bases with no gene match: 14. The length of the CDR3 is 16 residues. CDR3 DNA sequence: TGTGCCAGCAGCTCCGTAGGAGCGGGGGATTTCGGCGAGCAGTACTTC. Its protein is CASSSVGAGDFGEQYF.

The DNA of the CDR3 is TGTGCCAGCAAGGTGAGAGGGCCCTACGAGCAGTACTTC. It specifies CASKVRGPYEQYF. V gene TRBV2 combines with J gene TRBJ2-7; the D gene is possibly TRBD2 (5 bases). Looked up from germline, CDR1 is SNHLY and CDR2 is FYNNEI. The CDR3 length is 13 residues. V was cut by 7 bases and J by 2 bases, with 12 bases left in between.

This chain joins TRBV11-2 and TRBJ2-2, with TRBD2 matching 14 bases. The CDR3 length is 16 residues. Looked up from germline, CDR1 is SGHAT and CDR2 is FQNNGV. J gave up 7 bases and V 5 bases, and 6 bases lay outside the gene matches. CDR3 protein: CASSGRTSGRSGELFF. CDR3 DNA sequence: TGTGCCAGCAGCGGGAGGACTAGCGGGAGGAGCGGGGAGCTGTTTTTT.

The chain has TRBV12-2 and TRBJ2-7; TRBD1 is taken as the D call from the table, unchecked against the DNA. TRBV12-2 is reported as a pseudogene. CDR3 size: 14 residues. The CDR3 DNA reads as TGTGCAAGTCGCCTGGGGACAGTCTCCTACGAGCAGTACTTC. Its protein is CASRLGTVSYEQYF.

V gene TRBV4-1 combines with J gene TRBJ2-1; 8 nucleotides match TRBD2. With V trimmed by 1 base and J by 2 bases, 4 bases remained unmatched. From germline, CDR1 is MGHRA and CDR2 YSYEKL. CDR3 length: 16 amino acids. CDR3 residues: CASSQVRLATYNEQFF. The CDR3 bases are TGCGCCAGCAGCCAAGTTAGACTAGCGACCTACAATGAGCAGTTCTTC.

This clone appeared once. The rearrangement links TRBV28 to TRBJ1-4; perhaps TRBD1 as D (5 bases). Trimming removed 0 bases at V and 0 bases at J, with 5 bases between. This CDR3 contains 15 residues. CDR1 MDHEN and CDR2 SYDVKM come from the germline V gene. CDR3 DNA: TGTGCCAGCAGTTTATGGACAGCAACTAATGAAAAACTGTTTTTT. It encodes CASSLWTATNEKLFF.

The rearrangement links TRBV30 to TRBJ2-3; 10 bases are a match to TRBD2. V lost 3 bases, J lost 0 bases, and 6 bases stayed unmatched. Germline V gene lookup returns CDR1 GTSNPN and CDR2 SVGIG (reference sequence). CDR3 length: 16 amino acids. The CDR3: CAWRSATSGSTDTQYF. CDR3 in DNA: TGTGCCTGGAGGTCCGCGACTAGCGGGAGCACAGATACGCAGTATTTT.

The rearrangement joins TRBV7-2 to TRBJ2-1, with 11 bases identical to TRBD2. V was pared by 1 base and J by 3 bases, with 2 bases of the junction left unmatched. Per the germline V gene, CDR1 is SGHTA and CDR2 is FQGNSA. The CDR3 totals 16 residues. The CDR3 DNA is TGTGCCAGCAGCTTAGTGGGACTAGCGGTCTACAATGAGCAGTTCTTC. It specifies CASSLVGLAVYNEQFF.

In DNA, the CDR3 is TGTGCCAGTAGCTCAATTCCGGGTGGCAATCAGCCCCAGCATTTT. This translates into CASSSIPGGNQPQHF. J is TRBJ1-5 and V is TRBV19, with D hard to call. With 6 bases removed from V and 2 bases from J, the gap between germline ends came to 14 bases. CDR1 is LNHDA, CDR2 SQIVND, per germline (reference sequence). This CDR3 has 15 amino acids.

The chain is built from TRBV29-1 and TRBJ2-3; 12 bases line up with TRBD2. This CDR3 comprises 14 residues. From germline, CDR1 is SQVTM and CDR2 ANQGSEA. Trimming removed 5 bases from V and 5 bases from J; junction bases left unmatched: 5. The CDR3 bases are TGCAGCGTTAGGACTAGCGGGAACTTAGATACGCAGTATTTT. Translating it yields CSVRTSGNLDTQYF.

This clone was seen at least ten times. The CDR3 sequence is CASSATGGPRWEQYF. DNA for the CDR3: TGTGCCAGCAGCGCGACAGGGGGCCCGAGATGGGAGCAGTACTTC. The chain employs TRBV7-2 and TRBJ2-7, with 10 bases lining up with TRBD1. This CDR3 comprises 15 residues. From germline, CDR1 is SGHTA and CDR2 FQGNSA. Losses at the gene ends were 5 bases for V and 7 bases for J; bases not matched to a gene: 11.

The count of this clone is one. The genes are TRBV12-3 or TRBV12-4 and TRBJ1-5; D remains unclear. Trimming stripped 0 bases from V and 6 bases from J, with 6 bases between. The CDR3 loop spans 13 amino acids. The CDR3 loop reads CASSLASGQPQHF. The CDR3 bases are TGTGCCAGCAGTTTAGCCAGCGGTCAGCCCCAGCATTTT.

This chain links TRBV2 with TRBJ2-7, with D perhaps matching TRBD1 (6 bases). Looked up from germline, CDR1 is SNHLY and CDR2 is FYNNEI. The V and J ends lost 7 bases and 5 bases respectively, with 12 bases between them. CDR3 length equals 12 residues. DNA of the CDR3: TGTGCCAGCATTGGTGGGGGCCACGAGCAGTACTTC. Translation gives CASIGGGHEQYF.

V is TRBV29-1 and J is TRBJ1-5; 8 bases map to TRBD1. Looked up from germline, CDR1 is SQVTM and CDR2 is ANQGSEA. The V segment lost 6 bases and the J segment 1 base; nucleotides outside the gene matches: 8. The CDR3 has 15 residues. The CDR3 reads CSVPDREESNQPQHF. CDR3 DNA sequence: TGCAGCGTCCCGGACAGGGAGGAGAGCAATCAGCCCCAGCATTTT. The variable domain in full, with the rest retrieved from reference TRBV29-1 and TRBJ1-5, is SAVISQKPSRDICQRGTSLTIQCQVDSQVTMMFWYRQQPGQSLTLIATANQGSEATYESGFVIDKFPISRPNLTFSTLTVSNMSPEDSSIYLCSVPDREESNQPQHFGDGTRLSIL.

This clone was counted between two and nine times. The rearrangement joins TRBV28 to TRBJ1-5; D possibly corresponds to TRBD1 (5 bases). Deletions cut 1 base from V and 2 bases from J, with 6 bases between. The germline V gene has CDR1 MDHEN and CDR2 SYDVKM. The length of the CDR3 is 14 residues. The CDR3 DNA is TGTGCCAGCAGTTTATTAGGGGGCAATCAGCCCCAGCATTTT. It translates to CASSLLGGNQPQHF.

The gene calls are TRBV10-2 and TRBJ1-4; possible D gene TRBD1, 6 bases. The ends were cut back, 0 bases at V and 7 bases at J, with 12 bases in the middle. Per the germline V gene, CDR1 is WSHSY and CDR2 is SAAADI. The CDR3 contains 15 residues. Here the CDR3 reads CASSESKARGEKLFF. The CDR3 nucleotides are TGCGCCAGCAGTGAGTCGAAGGCCAGGGGTGAAAAACTGTTTTTT.

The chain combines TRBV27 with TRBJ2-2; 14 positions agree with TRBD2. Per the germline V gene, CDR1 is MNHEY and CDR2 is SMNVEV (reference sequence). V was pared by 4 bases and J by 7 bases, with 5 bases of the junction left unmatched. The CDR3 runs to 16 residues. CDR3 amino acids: CASSSGLAGAGGELFF. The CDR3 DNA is TGTGCCAGCAGTTCGGGACTAGCGGGAGCTGGCGGGGAGCTGTTTTTT.

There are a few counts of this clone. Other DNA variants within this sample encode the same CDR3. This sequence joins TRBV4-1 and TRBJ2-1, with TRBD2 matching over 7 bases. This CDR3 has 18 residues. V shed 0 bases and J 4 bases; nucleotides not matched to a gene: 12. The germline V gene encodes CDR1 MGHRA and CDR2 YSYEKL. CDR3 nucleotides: TGCGCCAGCAGCCAAGACTCGCGAGCGGGATTCCTTTACAATGAGCAGTTCTTC. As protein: CASSQDSRAGFLYNEQFF.

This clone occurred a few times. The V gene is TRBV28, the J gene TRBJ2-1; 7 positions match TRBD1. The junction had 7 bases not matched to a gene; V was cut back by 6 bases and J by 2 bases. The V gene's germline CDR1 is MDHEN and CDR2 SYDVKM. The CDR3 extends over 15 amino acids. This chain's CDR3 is CASSFDRAPYNEQFF. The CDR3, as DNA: TGTGCCAGCAGCTTCGACAGGGCCCCCTACAATGAGCAGTTCTTC.

In DNA, the CDR3 is TGTGCCAGCAGTCGGGACAGGTTGAACACTGAAGCTTTCTTT. It codes for CASSRDRLNTEAFF. The gene calls are TRBV2 and TRBJ1-1, with TRBD1 matching 8 bases. J lost 0 bases, V lost 5 bases, and 2 bases had no gene match. The CDR3 consists of 14 residues. The germline gives CDR1 SNHLY, CDR2 FYNNEI.

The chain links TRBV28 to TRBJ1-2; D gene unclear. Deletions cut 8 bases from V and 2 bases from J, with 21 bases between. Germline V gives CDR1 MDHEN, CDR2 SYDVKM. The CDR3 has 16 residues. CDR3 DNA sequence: TGTGCCAGCCAGGTCCTTGGAACTGGCACCAACTATGGCTACACCTTC. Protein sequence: CASQVLGTGTNYGYTF.

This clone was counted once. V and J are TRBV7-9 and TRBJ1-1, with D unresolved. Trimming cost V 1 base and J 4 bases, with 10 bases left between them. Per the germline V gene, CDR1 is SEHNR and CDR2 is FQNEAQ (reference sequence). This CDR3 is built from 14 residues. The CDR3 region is CASSLVGSTTEAFF. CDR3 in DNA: TGTGCCAGCAGCTTAGTCGGGTCCACCACTGAAGCTTTCTTT.

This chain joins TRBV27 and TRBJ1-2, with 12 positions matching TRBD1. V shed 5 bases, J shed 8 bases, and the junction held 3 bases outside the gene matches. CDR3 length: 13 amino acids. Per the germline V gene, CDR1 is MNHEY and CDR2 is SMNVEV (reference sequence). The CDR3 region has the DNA TGTGCCAGCAGTCCGGGACAGGGGGCGGGCTACACCTTC. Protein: CASSPGQGAGYTF.

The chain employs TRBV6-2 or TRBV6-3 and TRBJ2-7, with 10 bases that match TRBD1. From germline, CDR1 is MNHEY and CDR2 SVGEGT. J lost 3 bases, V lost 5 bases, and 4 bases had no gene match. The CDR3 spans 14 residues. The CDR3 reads CASSTGQGYYEQYF. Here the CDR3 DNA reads TGTGCCAGCAGTACGGGACAGGGGTACTACGAGCAGTACTTC.

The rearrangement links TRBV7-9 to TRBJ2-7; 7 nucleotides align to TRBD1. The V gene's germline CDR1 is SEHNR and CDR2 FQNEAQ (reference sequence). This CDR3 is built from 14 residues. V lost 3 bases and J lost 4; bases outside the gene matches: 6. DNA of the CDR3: TGTGCCAGCAGCTTGACGACAGGGTTATACGAGCAGTACTTC. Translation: CASSLTTGLYEQYF.